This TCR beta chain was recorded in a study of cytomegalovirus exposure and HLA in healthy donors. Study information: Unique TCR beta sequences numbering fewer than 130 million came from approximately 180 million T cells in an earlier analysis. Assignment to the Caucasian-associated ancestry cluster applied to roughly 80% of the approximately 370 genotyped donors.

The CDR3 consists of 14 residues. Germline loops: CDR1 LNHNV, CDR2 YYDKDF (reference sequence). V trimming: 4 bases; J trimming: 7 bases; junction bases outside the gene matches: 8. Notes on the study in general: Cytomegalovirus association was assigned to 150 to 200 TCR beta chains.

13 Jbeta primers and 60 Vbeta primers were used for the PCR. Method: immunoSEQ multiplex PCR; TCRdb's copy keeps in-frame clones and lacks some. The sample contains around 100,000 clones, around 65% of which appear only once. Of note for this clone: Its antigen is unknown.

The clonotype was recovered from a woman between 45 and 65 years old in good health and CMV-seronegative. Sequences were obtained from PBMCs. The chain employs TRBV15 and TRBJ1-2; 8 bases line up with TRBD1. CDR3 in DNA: TGTGCCACCAGCATCCCGGACAGGGTGGGTGGCTACACCTTC. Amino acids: CATSIPDRVGGYTF.